This T cell receptor beta chain was identified in a study of blood T cells in healthy people across ages. The study's findings and limits: Diversity was higher, and naive CD4+ cells more numerous, in long-lived donors than in aged donors.

Looked up from germline, CDR1 is MNHEY and CDR2 is SVGAGI. This CDR3 comprises 14 residues. V was pared by 1 base and J by 5 bases, with 11 bases between. A J-beta primer mix and a sample-barcoded 5' primer were used in a second PCR of about 7 to 12 cycles. Each CDR3 protein is one row after TCRdb ran MiXCR on the 5' RACE reads. The table has about 760,000 distinct CDR3 sequences, around 25% seen once. In the case of this clonotype: Its antigen is still unknown.

The data were also submitted as part of a second study, on T cells of mothers and their children. From that report: cDNA was made from all extracted RNA, about 1.4 ug per 15 ul. Normalized overlap was always slightly, never significantly, higher in related than unrelated mother-child pairs.

V gene TRBV6-5 combines with J gene TRBJ2-5, with D perhaps being TRBD1 or TRBD2 (5 bases each). This receptor was identified in a boy between 10 and 17 years old in good health. The specimen was blood. CDR3 sequence (DNA): TGTGCCAGCAGTTACTGGGGACCGTTGGAGACCCAGTACTTC. This translates into CASSYWGPLETQYF.